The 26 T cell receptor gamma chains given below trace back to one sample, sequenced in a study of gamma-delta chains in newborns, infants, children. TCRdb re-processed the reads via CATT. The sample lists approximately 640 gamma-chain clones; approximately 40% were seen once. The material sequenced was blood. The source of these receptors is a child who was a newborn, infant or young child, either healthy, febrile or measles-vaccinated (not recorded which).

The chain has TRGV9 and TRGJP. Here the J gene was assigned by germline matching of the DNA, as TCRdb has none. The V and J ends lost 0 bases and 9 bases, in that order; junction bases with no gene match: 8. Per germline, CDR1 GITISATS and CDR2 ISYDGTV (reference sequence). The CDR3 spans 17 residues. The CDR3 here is CALWEVKKPLGKKIKVF. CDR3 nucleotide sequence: TGTGCCTTGTGGGAGGTGAAGAAACCGTTGGGCAAAAAAATCAAGGTATTT.

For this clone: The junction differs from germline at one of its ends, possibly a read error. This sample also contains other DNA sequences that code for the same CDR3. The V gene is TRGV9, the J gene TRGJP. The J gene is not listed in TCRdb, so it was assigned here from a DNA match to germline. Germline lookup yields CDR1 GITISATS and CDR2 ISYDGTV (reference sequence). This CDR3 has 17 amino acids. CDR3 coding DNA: TGTGCCTTGTGGGAGGTGCCTCAAGAGCTGGGCAAAAAAATCAAGGTATTT. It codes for CALWEVPQELGKKIKVF.

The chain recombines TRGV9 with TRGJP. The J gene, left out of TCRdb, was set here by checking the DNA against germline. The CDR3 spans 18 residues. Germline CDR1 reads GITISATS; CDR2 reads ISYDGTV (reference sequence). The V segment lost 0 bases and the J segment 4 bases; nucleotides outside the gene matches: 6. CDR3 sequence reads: CALWEVKVQELGKKIKVF. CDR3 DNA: TGTGCCTTGTGGGAGGTGAAGGTTCAAGAGTTGGGCAAAAAAATCAAGGTATTT.

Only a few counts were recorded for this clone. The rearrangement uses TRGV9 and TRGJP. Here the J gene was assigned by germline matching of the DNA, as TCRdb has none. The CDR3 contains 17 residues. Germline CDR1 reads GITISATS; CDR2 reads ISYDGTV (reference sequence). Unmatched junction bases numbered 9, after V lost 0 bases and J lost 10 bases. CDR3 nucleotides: TGTGCCTTGTGGGAGGTGCACTCCGGCTTGGGCAAAAAAATCAAGGTATTT. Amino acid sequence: CALWEVHSGLGKKIKVF.

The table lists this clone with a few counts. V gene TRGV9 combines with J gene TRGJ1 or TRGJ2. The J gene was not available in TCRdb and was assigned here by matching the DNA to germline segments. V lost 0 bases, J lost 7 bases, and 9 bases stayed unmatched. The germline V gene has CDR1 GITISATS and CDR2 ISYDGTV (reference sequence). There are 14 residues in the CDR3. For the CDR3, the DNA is TGTGCCTTGTGGGAGGTGCAGAGGGGCTATAAGAAACTCTTT. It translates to CALWEVQRGYKKLF.

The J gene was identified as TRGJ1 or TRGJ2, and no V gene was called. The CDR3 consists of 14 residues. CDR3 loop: CALCEAQPYYKKLF. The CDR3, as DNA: TGTGCCTTGTGTGAGGCCCAACCTTATTATAAGAAACTCTTT.

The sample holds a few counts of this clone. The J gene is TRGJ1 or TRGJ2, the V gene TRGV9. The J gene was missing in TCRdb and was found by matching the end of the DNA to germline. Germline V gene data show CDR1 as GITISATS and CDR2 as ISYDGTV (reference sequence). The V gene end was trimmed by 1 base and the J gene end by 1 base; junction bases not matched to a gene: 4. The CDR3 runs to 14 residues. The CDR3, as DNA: TGTGCCTTGTGGGAGGTACACAATTATTATAAGAAACTCTTT. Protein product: CALWEVHNYYKKLF.

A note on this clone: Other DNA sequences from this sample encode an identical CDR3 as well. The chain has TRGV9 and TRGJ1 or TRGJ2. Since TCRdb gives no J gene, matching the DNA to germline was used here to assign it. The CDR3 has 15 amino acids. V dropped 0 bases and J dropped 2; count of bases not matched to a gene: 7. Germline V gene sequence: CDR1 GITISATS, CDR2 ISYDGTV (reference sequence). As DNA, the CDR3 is TGTGCCTTGTGGGAGGTGCGAGATTATTATTATAAGAAACTCTTT. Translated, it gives CALWEVRDYYYKKLF.

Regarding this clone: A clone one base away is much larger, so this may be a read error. The CDR3 loop reads CALWEAELDKKIKVF. The CDR3, as DNA: TGTGCCTTGTGGGAGGCCGAGTTGGACAAAAAAATCAAGGTATTT. The genes are TRGV9 and TRGJP. Here the J gene was assigned by germline matching of the DNA, as TCRdb has none. CDR1 GITISATS and CDR2 ISYDGTV come from the germline V gene (reference sequence). The CDR3 contains 15 residues.

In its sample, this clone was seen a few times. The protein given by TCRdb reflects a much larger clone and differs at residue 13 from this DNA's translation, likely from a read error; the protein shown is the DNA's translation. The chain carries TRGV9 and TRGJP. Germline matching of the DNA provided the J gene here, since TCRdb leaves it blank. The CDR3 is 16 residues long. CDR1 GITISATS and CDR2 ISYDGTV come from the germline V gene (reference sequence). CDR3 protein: CALWEVQELGKKTKVF. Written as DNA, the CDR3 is TGTGCCTTGTGGGAGGTGCAAGAGTTGGGCAAAAAAACCAAGGTATTT.

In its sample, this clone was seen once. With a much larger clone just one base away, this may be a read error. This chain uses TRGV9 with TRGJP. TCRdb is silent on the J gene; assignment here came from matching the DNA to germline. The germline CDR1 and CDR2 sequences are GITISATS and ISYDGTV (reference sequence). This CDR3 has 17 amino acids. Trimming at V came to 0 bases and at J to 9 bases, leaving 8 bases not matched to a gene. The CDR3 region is CALWEVQEGLGKKIKVF. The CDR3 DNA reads TGTGCCTTGTGGGAGGTGCAAGAGGGGTTGGGCAAAAAAATCAAGGTATTT.

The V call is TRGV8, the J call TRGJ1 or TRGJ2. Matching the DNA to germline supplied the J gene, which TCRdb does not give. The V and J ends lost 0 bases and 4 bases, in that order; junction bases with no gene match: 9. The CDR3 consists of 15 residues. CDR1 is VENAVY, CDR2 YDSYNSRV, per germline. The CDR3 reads CATWDRLTLYYKKLF. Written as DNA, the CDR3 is TGTGCCACCTGGGATAGGCTAACCCTGTATTATAAGAAACTCTTT.

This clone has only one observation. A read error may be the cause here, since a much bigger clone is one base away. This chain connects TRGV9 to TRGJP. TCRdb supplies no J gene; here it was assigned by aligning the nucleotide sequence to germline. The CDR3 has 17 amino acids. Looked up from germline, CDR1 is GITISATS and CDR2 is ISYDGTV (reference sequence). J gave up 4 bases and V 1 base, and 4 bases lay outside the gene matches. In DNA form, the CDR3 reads TGTGCCTTGTGGGAGGTAACCCAAGAGTTGGGCAAAAAAATCAAGGTATTT. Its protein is CALWEVTQELGKKIKVF.

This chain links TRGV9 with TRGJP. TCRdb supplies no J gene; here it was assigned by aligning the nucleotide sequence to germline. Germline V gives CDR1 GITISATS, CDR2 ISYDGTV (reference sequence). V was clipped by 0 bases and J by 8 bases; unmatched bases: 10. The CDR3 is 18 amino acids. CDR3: CALWEVIFGQLGKKIKVF. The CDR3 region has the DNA TGTGCCTTGTGGGAGGTGATTTTTGGACAGTTGGGCAAAAAAATCAAGGTATTT.

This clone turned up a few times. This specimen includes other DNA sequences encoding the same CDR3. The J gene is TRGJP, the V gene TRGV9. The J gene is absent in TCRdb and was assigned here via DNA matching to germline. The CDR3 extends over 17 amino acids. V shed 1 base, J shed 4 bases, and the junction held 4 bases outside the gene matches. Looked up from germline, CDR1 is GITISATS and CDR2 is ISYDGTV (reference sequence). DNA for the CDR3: TGTGCCTTGTGGGAGGTACTCCAAGAGTTGGGCAAAAAAATCAAGGTATTT. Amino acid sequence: CALWEVLQELGKKIKVF.

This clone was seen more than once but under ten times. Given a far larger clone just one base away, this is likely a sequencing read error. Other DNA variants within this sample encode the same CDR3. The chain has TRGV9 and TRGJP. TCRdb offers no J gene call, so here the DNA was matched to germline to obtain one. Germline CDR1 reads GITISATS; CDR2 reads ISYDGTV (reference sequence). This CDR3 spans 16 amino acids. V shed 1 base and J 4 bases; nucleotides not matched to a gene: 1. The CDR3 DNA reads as TGTGCCTTGTGGGAGGTTCAAGAGTTGGGCAAAAAAATCAAGGTATTT. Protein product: CALWEVQELGKKIKVF.

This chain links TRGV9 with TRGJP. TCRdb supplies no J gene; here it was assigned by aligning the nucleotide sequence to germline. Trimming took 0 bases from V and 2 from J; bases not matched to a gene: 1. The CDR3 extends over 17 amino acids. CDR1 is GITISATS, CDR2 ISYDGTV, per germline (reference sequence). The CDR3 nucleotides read TGTGCCTTGTGGGAGGTGTGGCAAGAGTTGGGCAAAAAAATCAAGGTATTT. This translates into CALWEVWQELGKKIKVF.

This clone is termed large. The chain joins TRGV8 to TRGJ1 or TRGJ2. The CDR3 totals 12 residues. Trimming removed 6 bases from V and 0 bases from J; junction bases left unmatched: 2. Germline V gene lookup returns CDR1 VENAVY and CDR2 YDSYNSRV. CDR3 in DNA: TGTGCCACCTGGTTGAATTATTATAAGAAACTCTTT. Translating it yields CATWLNYYKKLF.

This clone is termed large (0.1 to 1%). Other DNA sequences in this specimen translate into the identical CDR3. This chain's CDR3 is CALWEVRELGKKIKVF. CDR3 sequence (DNA): TGTGCCTTGTGGGAGGTGAGAGAGTTGGGCAAAAAAATCAAGGTATTT. The chain couples TRGV9 to TRGJP. The J gene was not available in TCRdb and was assigned here by matching the DNA to germline segments. Germline V CDR1 and CDR2: GITISATS, ISYDGTV (reference sequence). J gave up 6 bases and V 0 bases, and 2 bases lay outside the gene matches. This CDR3 is 16 amino acids long.

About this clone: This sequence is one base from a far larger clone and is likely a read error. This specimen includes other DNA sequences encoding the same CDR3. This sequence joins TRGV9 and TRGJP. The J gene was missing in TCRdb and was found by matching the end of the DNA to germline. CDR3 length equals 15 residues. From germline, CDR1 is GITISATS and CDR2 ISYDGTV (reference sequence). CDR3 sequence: CALWEVELGKKIKVF. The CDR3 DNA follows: TGCGCCTTGTGGGAGGTAGAGTTGGGCAAAAAAATCAAGGTATTT.

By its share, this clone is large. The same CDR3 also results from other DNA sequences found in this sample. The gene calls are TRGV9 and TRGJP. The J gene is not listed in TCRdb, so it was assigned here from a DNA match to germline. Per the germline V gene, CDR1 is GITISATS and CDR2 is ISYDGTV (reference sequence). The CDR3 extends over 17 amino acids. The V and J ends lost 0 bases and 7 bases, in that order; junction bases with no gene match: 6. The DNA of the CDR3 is TGTGCCTTGTGGGAGGTGCAGAAGGAGTTGGGCAAAAAAATCAAGGTATTT. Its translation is CALWEVQKELGKKIKVF.

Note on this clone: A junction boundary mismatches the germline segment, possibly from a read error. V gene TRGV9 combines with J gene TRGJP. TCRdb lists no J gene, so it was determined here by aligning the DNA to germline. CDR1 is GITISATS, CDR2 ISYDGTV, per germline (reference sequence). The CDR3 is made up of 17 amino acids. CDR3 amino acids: CALWEAIQEVGKKIKVF. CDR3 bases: TGTGCCTTGTGGGAGGCGATACAAGAGGTGGGCAAAAAAATCAAGGTATTT.

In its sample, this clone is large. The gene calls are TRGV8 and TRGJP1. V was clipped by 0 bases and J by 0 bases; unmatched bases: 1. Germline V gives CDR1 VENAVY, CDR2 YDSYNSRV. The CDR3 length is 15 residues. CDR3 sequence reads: CATWDRYTTGWFKIF. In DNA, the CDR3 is TGTGCCACCTGGGATAGGTATACCACTGGTTGGTTCAAGATATTT.

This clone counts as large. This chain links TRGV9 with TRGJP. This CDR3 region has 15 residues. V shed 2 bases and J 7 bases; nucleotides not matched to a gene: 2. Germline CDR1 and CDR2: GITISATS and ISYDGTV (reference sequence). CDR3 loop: CALWEAELGKKIKVF. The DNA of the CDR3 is TGTGCCTTGTGGGAGGCCGAGTTGGGCAAAAAAATCAAGGTATTT.

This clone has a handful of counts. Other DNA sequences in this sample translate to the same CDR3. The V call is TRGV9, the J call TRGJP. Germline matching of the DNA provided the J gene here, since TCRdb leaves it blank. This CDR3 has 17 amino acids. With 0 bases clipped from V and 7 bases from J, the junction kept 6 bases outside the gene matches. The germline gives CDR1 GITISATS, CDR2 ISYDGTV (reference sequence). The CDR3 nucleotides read TGTGCCTTGTGGGAGGTGCAGAGGGAGTTGGGCAAAAAAATCAAGGTATTT. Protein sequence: CALWEVQRELGKKIKVF.

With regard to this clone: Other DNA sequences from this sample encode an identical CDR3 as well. In DNA form, the CDR3 reads TGTGCCTTGTGGGAGGTGCAATTGGGCAAAAAAATCAAGGTATTT. Protein sequence: CALWEVQLGKKIKVF. V is TRGV9 and J is TRGJP. In the absence of a J gene in TCRdb, the DNA was matched to germline to assign it here. The CDR3 is 15 residues long. Germline-derived CDR1 and CDR2 are GITISATS and ISYDGTV (reference sequence). With V trimmed by 0 bases and J by 10 bases, 3 bases remained unmatched.